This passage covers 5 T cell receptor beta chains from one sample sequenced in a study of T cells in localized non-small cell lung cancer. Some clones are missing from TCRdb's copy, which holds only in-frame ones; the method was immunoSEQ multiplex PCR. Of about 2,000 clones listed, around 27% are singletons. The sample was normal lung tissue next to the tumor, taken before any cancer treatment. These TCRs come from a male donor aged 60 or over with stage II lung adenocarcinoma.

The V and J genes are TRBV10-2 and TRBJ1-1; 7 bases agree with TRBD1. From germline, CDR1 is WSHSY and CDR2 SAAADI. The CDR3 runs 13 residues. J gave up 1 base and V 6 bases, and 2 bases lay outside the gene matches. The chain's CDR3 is CASRRQGNTEAFF. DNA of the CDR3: TGCGCCAGCAGGCGACAGGGGAACACTGAAGCTTTCTTT.

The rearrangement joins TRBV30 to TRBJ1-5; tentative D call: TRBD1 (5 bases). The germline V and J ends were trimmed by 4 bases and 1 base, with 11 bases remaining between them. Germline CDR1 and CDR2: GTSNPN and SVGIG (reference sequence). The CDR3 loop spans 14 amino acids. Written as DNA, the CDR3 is TGTGCCTGGAAAAGGGACGCGAGCAATCAGCCCCAGCATTTT. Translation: CAWKRDASNQPQHF.

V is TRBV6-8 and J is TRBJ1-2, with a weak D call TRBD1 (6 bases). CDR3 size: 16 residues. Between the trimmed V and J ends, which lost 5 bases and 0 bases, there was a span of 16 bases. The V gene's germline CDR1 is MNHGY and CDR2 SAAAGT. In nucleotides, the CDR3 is TGTGCCAGCAGTGAGATACAGGGAACCGCTAACTATGGCTACACCTTC. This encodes CASSEIQGTANYGYTF.

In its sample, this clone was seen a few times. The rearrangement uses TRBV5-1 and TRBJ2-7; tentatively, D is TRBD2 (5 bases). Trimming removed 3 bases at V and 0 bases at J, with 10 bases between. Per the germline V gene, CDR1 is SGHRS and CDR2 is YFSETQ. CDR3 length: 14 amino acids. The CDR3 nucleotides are TGCGCCAGCAGCTGGTCCGGGATCTCCTACGAGCAGTACTTC. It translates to CASSWSGISYEQYF.

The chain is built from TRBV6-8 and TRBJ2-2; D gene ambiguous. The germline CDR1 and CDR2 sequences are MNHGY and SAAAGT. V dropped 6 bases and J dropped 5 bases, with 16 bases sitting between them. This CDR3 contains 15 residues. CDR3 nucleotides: TGTGCCAGCAGGGGATATTACACGGCAACCGGGGAGCTGTTTTTT. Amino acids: CASRGYYTATGELFF.